The clone carrying this T cell receptor beta chain occurred many times. The target antigen is unknown. The CDR3 is 15 amino acids. V was pared by 3 bases and J by 2 bases, with 14 bases between. Germline CDR1 reads DFQATT; CDR2 reads SNEGSKA (reference sequence). The making of cDNA relied on 5'RACE with 10-nucleotide random UMIs. Each CDR3 protein gets one entry after TCRdb re-called the 5' RACE reads with MiXCR. The sample lists about 71,000 distinct CDR3 sequences; less than 5.5% were seen once. These data belong to a study of neurological immune-mediated disorders. Findings and caveats of the study: The multiple sclerosis repertoire cluster showed no association with any clinical or MRI feature. The authors stated that larger cohorts are needed. Repertoires from 18 of 34 multiple sclerosis patients grouped phylogenetically into a related-CDR3 cluster, suggesting a possible signature.

Material: PBMCs. This clonotype was obtained from a man younger than 40 with multiple sclerosis. This chain connects TRBV20-1 to TRBJ1-5; D unresolved. This CDR3 is CSASVQGTGNQPQHF. Written as DNA, the CDR3 is TGCAGTGCTAGTGTTCAAGGTACCGGCAATCAGCCCCAGCATTTT.